Reported below is one T cell receptor beta chain. CDR1 and CDR2 (germline): SGHDN, FVKESK. The CDR3 is made up of 18 amino acids. With 4 bases clipped from V and 0 bases from J, the junction kept 9 bases outside the gene matches. The data were taken from a study of OX40 agonist ivuxolimab in advanced cancers. Data came from immunoSEQ multiplex PCR; TCRdb stores just in-frame clones and leaves some out. The table has roughly 87,000 clones, roughly 88% seen once. Specimen: CD4+ or CD8+ T cells sorted from blood, collected in a trial of the OX40 agonist ivuxolimab. J is TRBJ2-1 and V is TRBV14, with 10 positions matching TRBD2. This TCR was sampled from an adult with an advanced solid tumor such as melanoma, head and neck, liver or kidney cancer. The CDR3 spells CASSLQSGGGSSYNEQFF. The CDR3 DNA reads TGTGCCAGCAGCCTACAAAGCGGGGGGGGAAGCTCCTACAATGAGCAGTTCTTC.